Following are 12 T cell receptor beta chains from one sample sequenced in a study of T cell changes during pregnancy in multiple sclerosis. Generated by immunoSEQ multiplex PCR, the TCRdb table keeps only in-frame clones and is missing some. Among almost 95,000 clones listed, around 90% were seen once. Material: peripheral blood, obtained in the first trimester of pregnancy. The origin of the receptors is a female donor with multiple sclerosis, enrolled in a pregnancy study.

In regard to this clone: Other DNA sequences of this sample code for an identical CDR3. The chain has TRBV5-6 and TRBJ2-1; 8 bases are a match to TRBD1. Germline assignment: CDR1 SGHDT and CDR2 YYEEEE. The V gene end was trimmed by 4 bases and the J gene end by 8 bases; junction bases not matched to a gene: 5. The CDR3 extends over 13 amino acids. The CDR3 DNA is TGTGCCAGCAGCCCAGACAGGGGCTATGAGCAGTTCTTC. Residues: CASSPDRGYEQFF. Looking up the rest from reference TRBV5-6 and TRBJ2-1 gives the full variable domain: DAGVTQSPTHLIKTRGQQVTLRCSPKSGHDTVSWYQQALGQGPQFIFQYYEEEERQRGNFPDRFSGHQFPNYSSELNVNALLLGDSALYLCASSPDRGYEQFFGPGTRLTVL.

The V call is TRBV21-1, the J call TRBJ2-7; no check of the table's D call, TRBD2, against the DNA was made. TRBV21-1 is a listed pseudogene. The CDR3 is 16 residues long. The CDR3 region is CASSTYGELAVDEQYF. In DNA form, the CDR3 reads TGTGCCAGCAGCACCTATGGGGAACTAGCAGTGGACGAGCAGTACTTC.

The V gene is TRBV11-2, the J gene TRBJ2-1, with 7 bases that match TRBD1. Germline V gene sequence: CDR1 SGHAT, CDR2 FQNNGV. The V segment lost 5 bases and the J segment 3 bases; nucleotides outside the gene matches: 4. The CDR3 length is 14 residues. In nucleotides, the CDR3 is TGTGCCAGCAGCCGTGGACAGGACTACAATGAGCAGTTCTTC. Translation: CASSRGQDYNEQFF.

This chain connects TRBV2 to TRBJ2-6; D is unresolved. CDR3 length: 15 amino acids. V dropped 5 bases and J dropped 0 bases, with 8 bases sitting between them. Germline assignment: CDR1 SNHLY and CDR2 FYNNEI. Written as DNA, the CDR3 is TGTGCCAGCAGTAACACACGCTCTGGGGCCAACGTCCTGACTTTC. Its translation: CASSNTRSGANVLTF.

The chain uses TRBV9 and TRBJ2-3; D uncertain. Deletions cut 0 bases from V and 2 bases from J, with 7 bases between. The CDR3 is 14 amino acids. Germline V gene sequence: CDR1 SGDLS, CDR2 YYNGEE. The chain's CDR3 is CASSVGPYTDTQYF. In DNA, the CDR3 is TGTGCCAGCAGCGTAGGTCCGTACACAGATACGCAGTATTTT.

This sequence joins TRBV10-1 and TRBJ1-1, with 8 bases fitting TRBD1. Germline V gives CDR1 WNHNN, CDR2 SYGVQD (reference sequence). V shed 4 bases, J shed 0 bases, and the junction held 7 bases outside the gene matches. This CDR3 is 16 amino acids long. The CDR3 DNA sequence: TGCGCCAGCAGTGGTGGGGGGACAGGCCTGAACACTGAAGCTTTCTTT. Encoded protein: CASSGGGTGLNTEAFF.

The rearrangement joins TRBV4-1 to TRBJ1-1; maybe TRBD1 (5 bases). Germline CDR1 reads MGHRA; CDR2 reads YSYEKL. CDR3 length: 15 amino acids. Trimming removed 7 bases from V and 4 bases from J, with 19 bases in between. This CDR3 reads CASTLGGGGSTEAFF. The CDR3 DNA sequence: TGCGCCAGCACGCTGGGGGGTGGGGGAAGCACTGAAGCTTTCTTT.

Here the CDR3 reads CASSLSLGGVRNEQFF. In nucleotides, the CDR3 is TGCGCCAGCAGCCTATCTTTAGGAGGGGTAAGGAATGAGCAGTTCTTC. The rearrangement joins TRBV4-1 to TRBJ2-1; maybe TRBD2 (6 bases). CDR1 is MGHRA, CDR2 YSYEKL, per germline. The CDR3 runs 16 residues. V was clipped by 4 bases and J by 7 bases, with 20 bases between them.

V and J are TRBV20-1 and TRBJ2-7; D uncertain. The length of the CDR3 is 11 residues. Germline CDR1 is DFQATT and CDR2 is SNEGSKA (reference sequence). Trimming cost V 3 bases and J 5 bases, with 8 bases left between them. The CDR3 nucleotides are TGCAGTGCTAGCCTTACTAACGAGCAGTACTTC. It codes for CSASLTNEQYF.

Only one count was recorded for this clone. V usage is TRBV2 and J usage is TRBJ2-7; D is perhaps TRBD1 (6 bases). CDR3 length equals 16 residues. The V gene's germline CDR1 is SNHLY and CDR2 FYNNEI. The V and J ends lost 3 bases and 3 bases respectively, with 18 bases between them. CDR3 amino acids: CASSEDRYPANYEQYF. CDR3 in DNA: TGTGCCAGCAGTGAGGACAGATACCCCGCAAACTACGAGCAGTACTTC.

The chain links TRBV13 to TRBJ1-1; D is ambiguous. The germline V and J ends were trimmed by 5 bases and 10 bases, with 14 bases remaining between them. Germline CDR1 and CDR2: PRHDT and FYEKMQ (reference sequence). This CDR3 contains 12 residues. The CDR3 DNA is TGTGCCAGCAGCCAAACGGGTCTTGGAGCTTTCTTT. It is translated as CASSQTGLGAFF.

This chain connects TRBV27 to TRBJ2-7; 9 bases map to TRBD2. Per germline, CDR1 MNHEY and CDR2 SMNVEV (reference sequence). V was pared by 6 bases and J by 4 bases, with 13 bases of the junction left unmatched. The CDR3 is 16 amino acids. The CDR3 is CASRRGGSGGLYEQYF. In DNA, the CDR3 is TGTGCCAGCAGGCGTGGCGGGAGCGGGGGGTTGTACGAGCAGTACTTC.